This entry lists 15 T cell receptor beta chains sequenced from one sample in a study of monozygotic twins with inflammatory bowel disease. TCRdb reanalyzed the 5' RACE reads, giving one entry per CDR3 protein sequence and no DNA. The specimen's table records under 150,000 distinct CDR3 sequences. The source material was blood. These receptors were taken from a human donor with ulcerative colitis or Crohn's disease, or a healthy co-twin of an affected twin (not recorded which).

The V gene is TRBV19, the J gene TRBJ1-1; TCRdb indicates TRBD1, and absent DNA this call remains unverified. The CDR3 runs to 12 residues. CDR1 and CDR2 from the germline V gene are LNHDA and SQIVND (reference sequence). The CDR3 region is CATTPGDTEAFF.

The chain uses TRBV2 and TRBJ1-6. The V gene's germline CDR1 is SNHLY and CDR2 FYNNEI. The CDR3 is 11 amino acids. This CDR3 reads CASTKGSPLHF.

The chain carries TRBV10-3 and TRBJ2-1; with no DNA, the TCRdb D assignment of TRBD2 cannot be verified. The CDR3 loop spans 16 amino acids. CDR1 is ENHRY and CDR2 is SYGVKD in the germline V gene. This chain's CDR3 is CAISEEGGGTYNEQFF.

The V gene is TRBV7-9, the J gene TRBJ1-2. Germline V gene data show CDR1 as SEHNR and CDR2 as FQNEAQ (reference sequence). This CDR3 is 16 amino acids long. CDR3: CASSLYGADANYGYTF.

The CDR3 sequence is CASSPGTGINSNQPQHF. This chain connects TRBV5-1 to TRBJ1-5; the D gene TCRdb calls, TRBD1, cannot be checked with no DNA. The CDR3 runs to 17 residues. Germline CDR1 is SGHRS and CDR2 is YFSETQ.

The CDR3 reads CASSLEGPRMGKLFF. The chain carries TRBV11-2 and TRBJ1-4; the TRBD1 assignment by TCRdb is unverifiable without DNA. Germline assignment: CDR1 SGHAT and CDR2 FQNNGV. This CDR3 contains 15 residues.

V usage is TRBV7-2 and J usage is TRBJ2-1. The CDR3 totals 14 residues. CDR1 and CDR2 from the germline V gene are SGHTA and FQGNSA. This chain's CDR3 is CASSLVGQYNEQFF.

This sequence joins TRBV5-1 and TRBJ2-1; as DNA is missing, the TRBD1 call by TCRdb cannot be tested. Per germline, CDR1 SGHRS and CDR2 YFSETQ. The CDR3 runs to 17 residues. This CDR3 is CASSTSMGQGLNNEQFF.

This chain joins TRBV5-1 and TRBJ1-6; TCRdb selects TRBD1, and the lack of DNA leaves this call unchecked. The CDR3 loop spans 14 amino acids. The V gene's germline CDR1 is SGHRS and CDR2 YFSETQ. The CDR3 protein is CASSPDRGHSPLHF. The variable domain in full, completed from reference TRBV5-1 and TRBJ1-6, reads KAGVTQTPRYLIKTRGQQVTLSCSPISGHRSVSWYQQTPGQGLQFLFEYFSETQRNKGNFPGRFSGRQFSNSRSEMNVSTLELGDSALYLCASSPDRGHSPLHFGNGTRLTVT.

The V gene is TRBV29-1, the J gene TRBJ2-7; without DNA, the TCRdb call of TRBD2 cannot be checked. The CDR3 has 16 residues. Germline lookup yields CDR1 SQVTM and CDR2 ANQGSEA. This chain's CDR3 is CSVEGPLAGGSYEQYF.

The chain couples TRBV25-1 to TRBJ1-5; no DNA is available, so the TRBD1 call from TCRdb remains unchecked. The CDR3 runs to 13 residues. CDR1 is MGHDK and CDR2 is SYGVNS in the germline V gene. CDR3 loop: CASRGQFNQPQHF.

The genes are TRBV4-3 and TRBJ2-4; without DNA, the TCRdb call of TRBD1 cannot be checked. This CDR3 has 15 residues. The germline V gene has CDR1 LGHNA and CDR2 YSLEER. The CDR3 loop reads CASSQITGLENIQYF.

The V call is TRBV15, the J call TRBJ1-5. Germline CDR1 LNHNV, CDR2 YYDKDF (reference sequence). The CDR3 covers 16 residues. The CDR3 is CATSRVKALSNQPQHF.

The chain recombines TRBV20-1 with TRBJ2-7; TCRdb selects TRBD1, and the lack of DNA leaves this call unchecked. Germline V lookup: CDR1 DFQATT, CDR2 SNEGSKA (reference sequence). This CDR3 is built from 14 residues. CDR3 residues: CSAPGTGNSYEQYF.

J is TRBJ2-7 and V is TRBV5-1; the D call of TRBD1 rests on TCRdb alone, since no DNA is present to check it. Germline V gene lookup returns CDR1 SGHRS and CDR2 YFSETQ. This CDR3 is 14 amino acids long. The CDR3 spells CASSWGTDSYEQYF. The whole variable domain, remainder taken from reference TRBV5-1 and TRBJ2-7, is KAGVTQTPRYLIKTRGQQVTLSCSPISGHRSVSWYQQTPGQGLQFLFEYFSETQRNKGNFPGRFSGRQFSNSRSEMNVSTLELGDSALYLCASSWGTDSYEQYFGPGTRLTVT.